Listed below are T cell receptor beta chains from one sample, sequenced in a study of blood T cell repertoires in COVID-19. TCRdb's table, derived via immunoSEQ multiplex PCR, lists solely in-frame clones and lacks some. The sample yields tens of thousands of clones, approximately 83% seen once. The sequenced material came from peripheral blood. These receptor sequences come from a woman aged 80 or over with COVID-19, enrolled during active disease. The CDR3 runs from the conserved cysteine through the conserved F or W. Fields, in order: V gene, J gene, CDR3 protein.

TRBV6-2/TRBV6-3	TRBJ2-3	CASSYSGLAGRLDTQYF
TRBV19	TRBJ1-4	CASSFSGATNEKLFF
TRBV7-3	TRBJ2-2	CASSSGTGELFF
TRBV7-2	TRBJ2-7	CASSGYRAYEQYF
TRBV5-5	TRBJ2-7	CASSFGSGSIYEQYF
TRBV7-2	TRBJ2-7	CASSFGQGSYEQYF
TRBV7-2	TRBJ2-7	CASGHHGTGLYEQYF
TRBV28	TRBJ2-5	CASSLQRREKETQYF
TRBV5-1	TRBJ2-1	CASSLAWAGAREQFF
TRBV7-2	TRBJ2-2	CASSLGRPGGATGELFF
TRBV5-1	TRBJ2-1	CASSLLSRTYNEQFF
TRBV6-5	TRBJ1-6	CASREDRASPLHF
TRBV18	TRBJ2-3	CASSPRTSGSDTQYF
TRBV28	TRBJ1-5	CASSPGQGMQPQHF
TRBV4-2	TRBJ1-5	CASSQEGAGNQPQHF
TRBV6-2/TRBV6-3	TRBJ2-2	CASSYNRGHTGELFF
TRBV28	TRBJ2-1	CASSATGTINEQFF
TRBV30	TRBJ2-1	CAWSVRAGGGNEQFF
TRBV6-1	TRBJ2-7	CASSEAGTGAYEQYF
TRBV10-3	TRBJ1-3	CATRRDSTLGNTIYF
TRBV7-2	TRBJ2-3	CASSLQGDTDTQYF
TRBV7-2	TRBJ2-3	CASSLAQAGGTDTQYF
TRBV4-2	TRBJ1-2	CASSQDLNYGYTF
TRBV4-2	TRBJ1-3	CASSQDPLASGNTIYF
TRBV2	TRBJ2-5	CASSARGAIRETQYF
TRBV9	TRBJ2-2	CASSVSGSNTGELFF
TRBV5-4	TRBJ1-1	CASSPGGTNTEAFF
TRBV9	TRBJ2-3	CASSSRRDADTQYF
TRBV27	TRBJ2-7	CASSLTTGGRHEQYF
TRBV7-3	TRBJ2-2	CASSLKVSTGELFF
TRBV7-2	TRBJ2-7	CASSFVGGNSYEQYF
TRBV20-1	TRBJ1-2	CSAADRVGYTF
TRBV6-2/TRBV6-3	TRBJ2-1	CASSYGWYNEQFF
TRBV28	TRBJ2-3	CASSLTSGMVDTQYF
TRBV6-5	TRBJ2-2	CASSSQGSNTGELFF
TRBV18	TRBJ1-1	CASSPRDRETAFF
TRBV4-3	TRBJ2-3	CASSQRVAGGLNTQYF